This T cell receptor (beta chain) emerged from a study of T cell repertoires in cytomegalovirus infection. The overall study: It was the public TCR beta signatures that indicated both CMV infection and matching HLA type. Overall study findings and caveats: Accumulated public TCR beta family frequency recognized individuals carrying CMV together with the relevant HLA.

Trimming cost V 5 bases and J 6 bases; bases outside gene matches: 10. The germline CDR1 and CDR2 sequences are SGHTA and FQGNSA. The CDR3 contains 16 residues. Each CDR3 protein is one row after TCRdb ran MiXCR on the reads. Here the sample spans some 560,000 distinct CDR3 sequences, around 40% being singletons. Note on this clonotype: Its cognate antigen is unknown.

Sequenced here: cultured PBMCs, sampled from culture after CMV antigen stimulation. J is TRBJ2-3 and V is TRBV7-2; 11 bases agree with TRBD2. This clonotype was obtained from a human donor in good health (CMV status not recorded). Some clones in this sample may be carry-over from other donors' samples. Written as DNA, the CDR3 is TGTGCCAGCAGCCTCGTTAGCGGGGGGGTAGGCGATACGCAGTATTTT. The encoded protein is CASSLVSGGVGDTQYF.